The next 17 T cell receptor beta chains were all read from a single sample in a study of blood T cell repertoires in COVID-19. The assay was immunoSEQ multiplex PCR, and TCRdb's table has in-frame clones only and misses some. The table lists around 190,000 clones, roughly nine tenths of them singletons. Sequencing used peripheral blood. The receptors come from a man younger than 45 with acute or convalescent COVID-19.

The rearrangement joins TRBV4-1 to TRBJ2-7; TRBD1 matches 8 bases. V was pared by 5 bases and J by 1 base, with 7 bases of the junction left unmatched. The CDR3 is 15 residues long. CDR1 and CDR2 (germline): MGHRA, YSYEKL. CDR3 amino acids: CASSSRTGLSYEQYF. CDR3 nucleotides: TGCGCCAGCAGCTCCCGGACAGGGCTATCCTACGAGCAGTACTTC.

The chain links TRBV5-8 to TRBJ2-1; TRBD2 matches at 7 bases. CDR3 length: 15 residues. Germline CDR1 is SGHTS and CDR2 is YDEGEE. Germline trimming cut 0 bases from V and 0 bases from J; bases unmatched to any gene: 0. The CDR3 is CASSLGLASYNEQFF. CDR3 nucleotide sequence: TGTGCCAGCAGCTTGGGACTAGCCTCCTACAATGAGCAGTTCTTC.

The genes are TRBV4-2 and TRBJ2-1; 11 bases match TRBD2. The CDR3 contains 16 residues. CDR1 is LGHNA and CDR2 is YNFKEQ in the germline V gene. The J segment lost 7 bases and the V segment lost 4 bases, leaving 9 bases of the junction unmatched. The CDR3: CASSPMTSGEINEQFF. The DNA of the CDR3 is TGTGCCAGCAGCCCTATGACTAGCGGGGAGATTAATGAGCAGTTCTTC.

The V call is TRBV11-3, the J call TRBJ2-1; 14 bases fit TRBD2. Germline V gene data show CDR1 as SGHNT and CDR2 as YENEEA. The CDR3 contains 14 residues. V trimming: 5 bases; J trimming: 10 bases; junction bases outside the gene matches: 4. In nucleotides, the CDR3 is TGTGCCAGCAGCAGGGGACTAGCGGGAGACGAGCAGTTCTTC. This gives the protein CASSRGLAGDEQFF. The full variable domain, in which reference TRBV11-3 and TRBJ2-1 provide the parts outside the CDR3, is EAGVVQSPRYKIIEKKQPVAFWCNPISGHNTLYWYLQNLGQGPELLIRYENEEAVDDSQLPKDRFSAERLKGVDSTLKIQPAELGDSAVYLCASSRGLAGDEQFFGPGTRLTVL.

V and J are TRBV9 and TRBJ1-2; 7 positions agree with TRBD1. CDR3 length: 16 amino acids. Germline CDR1 SGDLS, CDR2 YYNGEE. The J segment lost 5 bases and the V segment lost 4 bases, leaving 14 bases of the junction unmatched. CDR3 DNA sequence: TGTGCCAGCAGCCCAGCAGGTGGGGACAGAGTGTATGGCTACACCTTC. Translation gives CASSPAGGDRVYGYTF.

The chain recombines TRBV19 with TRBJ1-3, with D possibly being TRBD1 (6 bases). The CDR3 sequence is 14 residues long. V shed 6 bases and J shed 6 bases, with 15 bases lying between them. Looked up from germline, CDR1 is LNHDA and CDR2 is SQIVND (reference sequence). The CDR3, as DNA: TGTGCCAGTAGCCTAGGACAGAATTTAAACACCATATATTTT. This codes for CASSLGQNLNTIYF. Filled out from reference TRBV19 and TRBJ1-3, the complete variable domain reads DGGITQSPKYLFRKEGQNVTLSCEQNLNHDAMYWYRQDPGQGLRLIYYSQIVNDFQKGDIAEGYSVSREKKESFPLTVTSAQKNPTAFYLCASSLGQNLNTIYFGEGSWLTVV.

The chain employs TRBV7-2 and TRBJ1-1, with D perhaps matching TRBD1 (6 bases). The V gene's germline CDR1 is SGHTA and CDR2 FQGNSA. Trimming shortened V by 1 base and J by 2 bases, and 11 bases separated the two germline ends. CDR3 length: 15 amino acids. Here the CDR3 reads CASSLGAGVNTEAFF. The CDR3 DNA reads as TGTGCCAGCAGCTTAGGGGCAGGGGTTAACACTGAAGCTTTCTTT.

The CDR3 reads CASIPGRGSRGYTF. As DNA, the CDR3 is TGTGCCAGCATCCCGGGACGGGGGTCGAGGGGCTACACCTTC. This chain links TRBV28 with TRBJ1-2, with TRBD1 as a possible D gene (5 bases). The germline V gene has CDR1 MDHEN and CDR2 SYDVKM. The ends were cut back, 7 bases at V and 8 bases at J, with 20 bases in the middle. The CDR3 has 14 amino acids.

The gene calls are TRBV3-1 (or the pseudogene TRBV3-2) and TRBJ1-5; 7 bases fit TRBD1. The CDR3 has 14 amino acids. CDR1 is LGHDT, CDR2 YNNKEL, per germline (reference sequence). Trimming removed 2 bases from V and 7 bases from J; junction bases left unmatched: 5. CDR3 amino acids: CASSQKTGNQPQHF. In DNA form, the CDR3 reads TGTGCCAGCAGCCAAAAGACAGGGAACCAGCCCCAGCATTTT.

This chain connects TRBV2 to TRBJ2-1; the D is unclear. The germline V gene encodes CDR1 SNHLY and CDR2 FYNNEI. The length of the CDR3 is 13 residues. V shed 5 bases and J shed 4 bases, with 9 bases lying between them. CDR3 region: CASSISTYNEQFF. The CDR3 coding sequence is TGTGCCAGCAGTATAAGCACTTACAATGAGCAGTTCTTC.

This sequence joins TRBV28 and TRBJ1-2; D possibly corresponds to TRBD1 (6 bases). The V end lost 5 bases, the J end lost 2 bases, and 12 bases lay between the germline ends. This CDR3 has 14 residues. Germline values: CDR1 MDHEN, CDR2 SYDVKM. CDR3 sequence: CASSTTTGNYGYTF. CDR3 nucleotides: TGTGCCAGCAGTACCACTACAGGGAACTATGGCTACACCTTC.

The rearrangement uses TRBV18 and TRBJ1-2; possibly TRBD1 for D (5 bases). The CDR3 extends over 13 amino acids. V lost 2 bases, J lost 5 bases, and 9 bases lay in between. Germline V gene data show CDR1 as KGHSH and CDR2 as LQKENI. CDR3 in amino acids: CASSPGTEYGYTF. The CDR3 DNA sequence: TGTGCCAGCTCACCAGGGACTGAGTATGGCTACACCTTC. The complete variable domain, with remaining parts taken from reference TRBV18 and TRBJ1-2, reads NAGVMQNPRHLVRRRGQEARLRCSPMKGHSHVYWYRQLPEEGLKFMVYLQKENIIDESGMPKERFSAEFPKEGPSILRIQQVVRGDSAAYFCASSPGTEYGYTFGSGTRLTVV.

The J gene is TRBJ2-1, the V gene TRBV19; D is undetermined. The CDR3 loop spans 14 amino acids. CDR1 and CDR2 from the germline V gene are LNHDA and SQIVND (reference sequence). V was cut by 5 bases and J by 4 bases, with 12 bases left in between. The CDR3 sequence: CASSLPLAYNEQFF. In DNA form, the CDR3 reads TGTGCCAGTAGTCTCCCGCTGGCTTACAATGAGCAGTTCTTC.

The gene calls are TRBV4-1 and TRBJ1-2, with D perhaps TRBD1 (6 bases). V was cut by 0 bases and J by 6 bases, with 14 bases left in between. CDR3 length: 15 residues. CDR1 is MGHRA, CDR2 YSYEKL, per germline. The CDR3 DNA reads TGCGCCAGCAGCCAAGATATCGGCAGGGGTAATGGCTACACCTTC. It codes for CASSQDIGRGNGYTF.

The J gene is TRBJ1-1, the V gene TRBV25-1; tentatively, D is TRBD1 (5 bases). The V gene's germline CDR1 is MGHDK and CDR2 SYGVNS. The V and J ends lost 8 bases and 0 bases respectively, with 13 bases between them. CDR3 size: 14 residues. CDR3 amino acids: CASRQNYMNTEAFF. CDR3 bases: TGTGCCAGCCGACAGAACTACATGAACACTGAAGCTTTCTTT.

V is TRBV2 and J is TRBJ2-2, with 10 nucleotides matching TRBD2. The V and J ends lost 9 bases and 5 bases, in that order; junction bases with no gene match: 9. CDR3 length: 15 amino acids. The V gene's germline CDR1 is SNHLY and CDR2 FYNNEI. The CDR3 DNA reads as TGTGCCAGAAGCGGGGGGGCGTTATCAACCGGGGAGCTGTTTTTT. Its translation is CARSGGALSTGELFF.

V and J are TRBV7-9 and TRBJ1-6; TRBD1 might be the D (5 bases). V was clipped by 1 base and J by 7 bases, with 11 bases between them. The V gene's germline CDR1 is SEHNR and CDR2 FQNEAQ (reference sequence). This CDR3 has 15 residues. The DNA of the CDR3 is TGTGCCAGCAGCTTAGTAGGAGGGGCCAATTCACCCCTCCACTTT. Its protein product is CASSLVGGANSPLHF. Full variable domain (missing parts from reference TRBV7-9 and TRBJ1-6): DTGVSQNPRHKITKRGQNVTFRCDPISEHNRLYWYRQTLGQGPEFLTYFQNEAQLEKSRLLSDRFSAERPKGSFSTLEIQRTEQGDSAMYLCASSLVGGANSPLHFGNGTRLTVT.